This T cell receptor (beta chain) was retrieved from a study of T cell responses to AZD1222 COVID-19 vaccine (dated by TCRdb to the early 2020s). Notes on the research overall: Because spike-specific TCR depth and breadth did not differ between the two schedules, AZD1222 recipients who got a second dose at roughly 4 weeks were pooled with those who got a second dose at roughly 12 weeks. A total of about 250 trial participants underwent TCR sequencing, of whom about 200 had received two doses of AZD1222 and some 26 had received two doses of the MenACWY control vaccine. Trial participants were enrolled into age subgroups of 18-55, 56-69 and 70-plus years, which contained about 150, 28 and 57 TCR-sequenced participants, respectively.

This clone was detected only a few times. Its antigen is currently not known. It has no much larger one-base neighbor in the sample; base qualities were not kept. The CDR3 regions of human TCRbeta chains were analyzed by immunosequencing. In the authors' own workflow: Repertoire TCRs were checked for matches against a reference library of SARS-CoV-2-specific TCRs that had been generated using the MIRA antigen-specificity platform. Breadth meant the fraction of unique TCRs that were SARS-CoV-2-associated, whereas depth meant the fraction of total T cells that were SARS-CoV-2-associated. Using the MIRA data, each spike-specific TCR was mapped to the spike region that the TCR reacts to and placed in a CD4 or CD8 class. Log10-transformed breadth and depth values were compared by one-way ANOVA with Sidak's multiple comparisons tests. TCRdb holds this immuneACCESS table with in-frame rearrangements only. Some clones are missing; in checked studies, unresolved V genes explain under half, and the rest has no known cause. That table gives V, J and clone size, and the DNA gave D and trimming. This sample has approximately 100,000 clones in its table, and more than 85% of those were observed once. Approximately 15% of the sample goes to the ten largest clones.

The intended sense of this specimen's time point label: baseline before first vaccination. Samples from vaccinated people were obtained from the UK trials COV001 and COV002, which included a single-blind randomized controlled phase 2/3 trial of AZD1222 (ChAdOx1 nCoV-19) in healthy adults. For TCRbeta chain sequencing, PBMC samples were collected from trial participants at day 0 and at day 28 after the second dose. Broader findings and caveats from the paper: Nearly half of unique spike-specific TCRs reportedly recognized epitopes outside regions mutated in the B.1.351 and B.1.1.7 variants. Participants were mostly white British, with more females than males. The authors suggested clonal diversity may have been underestimated. After two AZD1222 doses, both the breadth and the depth of spike-specific TCRs were significantly higher than at day 0 and than in MenACWY recipients. Only a handful of AZD1222 recipients were SARS-CoV-2 seropositive at baseline, limiting conclusions about previously exposed vaccinees. The 56-69-year group was small, and its depth increase did not reach significance, likely because of low power. Because no day 14 peak-response samples were available, the repertoires could be characterized only after the peak T cell response. The whole spike protein was spanned by vaccine-associated CD4 TCRs, and dominant responses were seen in regions 160-218 and 743-854.

Sequencing used peripheral blood, obtained on day 0 of AZD1222 vaccination. The sequence was collected from an adult in good health.

The DNA reads TGTGCCAGCAGTGCAGTGGACCTAGCGACAGATACGCAGTATTTT. It translates as CASSAVDLATDTQYF. The chain links TRBV6-2 or TRBV6-3 with TRBJ2-3; tentative D gene TRBD2, with 6 bases matching. The CDR1 and CDR2 encoded by the germline V gene are MNHEY and SVGEGT. The V end loses 5 bases and the J end loses 3 bases, and a stretch of 15 bases separates them. Reading from cysteine to phenylalanine, the CDR3 counts 15 amino acids. The entry retains the CDR3 DNA only, 45 bases that are in frame from base 1.